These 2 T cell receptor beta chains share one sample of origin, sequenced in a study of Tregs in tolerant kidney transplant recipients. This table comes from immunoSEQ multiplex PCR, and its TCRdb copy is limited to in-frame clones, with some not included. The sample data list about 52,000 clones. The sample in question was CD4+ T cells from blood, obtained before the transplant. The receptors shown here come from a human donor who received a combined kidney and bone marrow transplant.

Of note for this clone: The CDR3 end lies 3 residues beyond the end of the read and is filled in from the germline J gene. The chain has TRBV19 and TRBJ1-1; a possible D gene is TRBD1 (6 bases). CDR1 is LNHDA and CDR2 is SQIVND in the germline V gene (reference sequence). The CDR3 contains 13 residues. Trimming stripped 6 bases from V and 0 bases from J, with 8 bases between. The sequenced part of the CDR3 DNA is TGTGCCAGTAGCGGACAGTTGAACACTGAA. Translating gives CASSGQLNTE. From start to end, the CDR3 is CASSGQLNTEAFF.

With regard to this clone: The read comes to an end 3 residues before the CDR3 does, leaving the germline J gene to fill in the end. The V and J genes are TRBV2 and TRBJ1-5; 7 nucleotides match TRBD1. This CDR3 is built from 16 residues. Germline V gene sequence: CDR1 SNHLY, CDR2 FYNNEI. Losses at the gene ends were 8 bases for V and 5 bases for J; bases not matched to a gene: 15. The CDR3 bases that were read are TGTGCCAGCCGAATGACACAGGGGCCACCCGATCAGCCC. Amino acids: CASRMTQGPPDQP. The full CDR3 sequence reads CASRMTQGPPDQPQHF.